This entry describes one TCR beta chain. Its antigen is still unknown. No base qualities exist here, and no much larger clone lies one base off it. The meaning of the sample's time point label: baseline before first vaccination. The vaccinee samples were drawn from two UK trials, COV001 and COV002, one of which was a single-blind randomized controlled phase 2/3 trial testing AZD1222 (ChAdOx1 nCoV-19) in healthy adults. Trial participant PBMC samples were collected at day 0 and day 28 after the second dose for TCRbeta chain sequencing. The data belong to a study of T cell responses to AZD1222 COVID-19 vaccine (dated by TCRdb to about 2021). In the study overall: AZD1222 recipients with second doses at about 4 weeks or about 12 weeks were pooled, because spike-specific TCR depth and breadth did not differ between schedules. TCR sequencing covered some 250 trial participants: about 210 given two doses of AZD1222 and approximately 26 given two doses of MenACWY control vaccine. Enrollment into the trials was organized by age into subgroups of 18-55, 56-69 and 70-plus years, and those subgroups contained about 160, 30 and 59 TCR-sequenced participants, respectively.

The study at large found these results: Because no day 14 peak-response samples were available, the repertoires could be characterized only after the peak T cell response. Participants were mostly white British, with more females than males. The authors suggested clonal diversity may have been underestimated. Conclusions about previously exposed vaccinees were limited because only six AZD1222 recipients were SARS-CoV-2 seropositive at baseline. In the small 56-69-year group, the increase in depth fell short of significance, most likely because of low power. After two AZD1222 doses, spike-specific TCR breadth and depth were significantly higher than at day 0 and than in MenACWY recipients. Reportedly, almost half of the unique spike-specific TCRs recognized epitopes lying outside the regions that are mutated in the B.1.351 and B.1.1.7 variants. Vaccine-associated CD4 TCRs spanned the whole spike protein, with dominant responses in regions 160-218 and 743-854.

The CDR3 regions of human TCRbeta chains were subjected to immunosequencing. Regarding the original processing steps: Repertoire TCRs were checked for matches against a reference library of SARS-CoV-2-specific TCRs that had been generated using the MIRA antigen-specificity platform. Breadth was defined as the fraction of unique TCRs that were SARS-CoV-2-associated. Depth was defined as the fraction of total T cells that were SARS-CoV-2-associated. Each spike-specific TCR was assigned to its reactive spike region and to a CD4 or CD8 class using the MIRA data. Log10-transformed breadth and depth values were compared by one-way ANOVA with Sidak's multiple comparisons tests. Not all clones reach the TCRdb copy of this immuneACCESS table, which keeps in-frame sequences only. Checked studies attribute under half of the gap to unresolved V genes and leave the rest unexplained. For V, J and clone size, that table is used; D and trimming come from the DNA. In all, the sample holds under 150,000 clones, and approximately 89% of those were seen once. The ten largest make up around 5.5% of the sample.

V drops 6 bases and J drops 3 bases, leaving 12 bases in between. The CDR3 holds 13 amino acids from the cysteine to the phenylalanine. Of all the DNA, just the CDR3 is kept, 39 bases in frame from base 1. The clonotype comes from an adult in good health. The chain links TRBV12-3 or TRBV12-4 with TRBJ2-7, with no D gene named confidently. The sequencing here drew on peripheral blood, taken on day 0 of AZD1222 vaccination. At the DNA level, the sequence is TGTGCCAGCAGCTGGTTTGAGAACTACGAGCAGTACTTC. Its coded protein is CASSWFENYEQYF.